These 26 T cell receptor beta chains share one sample of origin, sequenced in a study of radiotherapy plus CTLA-4 blockade in lung cancer. Measured with immunoSEQ multiplex PCR; TCRdb has only the in-frame clones, and not every one. The sample holds roughly 80,000 clones, around 74% seen once. Sequences were derived from peripheral blood, sampled from a patient treated with radiotherapy plus ipilimumab. These receptors were obtained from a human donor with non-small cell lung cancer whose response to radiotherapy plus ipilimumab could not be evaluated.

The V gene is TRBV27, the J gene TRBJ2-3; 7 bases are shared with TRBD1. Germline CDR1 MNHEY, CDR2 SMNVEV (reference sequence). V dropped 4 bases and J dropped 3; count of bases not matched to a gene: 7. The length of the CDR3 is 15 residues. The CDR3 coding sequence is TGTGCCAGCAGTTCCTCACGGACAGGTACAGATACGCAGTATTTT. This translates into CASSSSRTGTDTQYF.

By its share, this clone is medium-sized. J is TRBJ2-7 and V is TRBV4-3; 7 nucleotides agree with TRBD2. The CDR3 contains 16 residues. Trimming cost V 0 bases and J 2 bases; bases outside gene matches: 7. CDR1 LGHNA and CDR2 YSLEER come from the germline V gene. In nucleotides, the CDR3 is TGCGCCAGCAGCCAAGATCTCAGCGGGGCCCCCTACGAGCAGTACTTC. This sequence encodes CASSQDLSGAPYEQYF.

The rearrangement uses TRBV18 and TRBJ1-1; no clear D. Trimming removed 5 bases at V and 4 bases at J, with 11 bases between. Looked up from germline, CDR1 is KGHSH and CDR2 is LQKENI. This CDR3 has 13 amino acids. Here the CDR3 reads CASSELDTTEAFF. Written as DNA, the CDR3 is TGTGCCAGCTCAGAACTCGACACCACTGAAGCTTTCTTT.

This rearrangement joins TRBV7-2 to TRBJ2-7; D possibly corresponds to TRBD1 (5 bases). V gave up 1 base and J gave up 9 bases, with 19 bases separating them. The length of the CDR3 is 15 residues. The germline V gene has CDR1 SGHTA and CDR2 FQGNSA. The CDR3 protein is CASSLVTGLTQGQYF. In DNA form, the CDR3 reads TGTGCCAGCAGCTTAGTTACGGGTCTCACCCAGGGGCAGTACTTC.

In nucleotides, the CDR3 is TGTGCCAGCGGGGGGGGACTAGCGGGAGGAGGGAGCGCCTACAATGAGCAGTTCTTC. Translation gives CASGGGLAGGGSAYNEQFF. This chain links TRBV9 with TRBJ2-1; 15 positions match TRBD2. The CDR3 spans 19 residues. With 7 bases clipped from V and 2 bases from J, the junction kept 13 bases outside the gene matches. Germline assignment: CDR1 SGDLS and CDR2 YYNGEE.

The V gene is TRBV5-6, the J gene TRBJ1-1, with TRBD1 matching 9 bases. The CDR3 runs to 14 residues. The germline V gene has CDR1 SGHDT and CDR2 YYEEEE. The junction had 6 bases not matched to a gene; V was cut back by 4 bases and J by 5 bases. DNA for the CDR3: TGTGCCAGCAGCCAGGGACAGGGTGGGACTGAAGCTTTCTTT. Translation gives CASSQGQGGTEAFF.

This clone occurred a few times. The chain has TRBV10-3 and TRBJ1-2, with D possibly matching TRBD1 (5 bases). The CDR3 extends over 16 amino acids. V was shortened by 2 bases and J by 2 bases, with 15 bases between the two germline ends. Looked up from germline, CDR1 is ENHRY and CDR2 is SYGVKD. The CDR3 bases are TGTGCCATCAGTGAGGGGTTGGCAGGGTCAAACTATGGCTACACCTTC. Translated: CAISEGLAGSNYGYTF.

The chain couples TRBV5-1 to TRBJ2-3; D call uncertain. The CDR3 covers 17 residues. Germline CDR1 SGHRS, CDR2 YFSETQ. The V end lost 0 bases, the J end lost 1 base, and 15 bases lay between the germline ends. DNA of the CDR3: TGCGCCAGCAGCTTGGCCCTGTCGCGGCCTCGCACAGATACGCAGTATTTT. This sequence encodes CASSLALSRPRTDTQYF.

The chain carries TRBV10-3 and TRBJ1-1; D unclear. Per the germline V gene, CDR1 is ENHRY and CDR2 is SYGVKD. Trimming left V 2 bases short and J 1 base short, with 8 bases between. This CDR3 has 14 amino acids. In DNA form, the CDR3 reads TGTGCCATCAGTGAGGAGGGAAAGAACACTGAAGCTTTCTTT. It is translated as CAISEEGKNTEAFF.

This chain uses TRBV19 with TRBJ1-4, with 11 bases identical to TRBD1. This CDR3 spans 15 amino acids. CDR1 and CDR2 from the germline V gene are LNHDA and SQIVND (reference sequence). Germline trimming cut 6 bases from V and 6 bases from J; bases unmatched to any gene: 6. DNA for the CDR3: TGTGCCAGTAGCGACTGGGACAGGGGGTATGAAAAACTGTTTTTT. It is translated as CASSDWDRGYEKLFF.

This chain uses TRBV7-5 with TRBJ1-4; the table assigns TRBD1, which was not confirmed against the DNA. TRBV7-5 is a pseudogene segment. This CDR3 is built from 16 residues. The CDR3 DNA reads TGTGCCAGAAGCTACAAACGGACAGGTTCAAGTGAAAAACTGTTTTTT. Translated, it gives CARSYKRTGSSEKLFF.

This clone was observed once. The chain combines TRBV5-8 with TRBJ2-5, with TRBD2 as a possible D gene (5 bases). CDR3 length equals 13 residues. Germline CDR1 SGHTS, CDR2 YDEGEE. V shed 2 bases and J shed 5 bases, with 10 bases lying between them. The CDR3 DNA follows: TGTGCCAGCAGCTTATTCGGGATGGAGACCCAGTACTTC. It codes for CASSLFGMETQYF. The full variable domain, completed using reference TRBV5-8 and TRBJ2-5, is EAGVTQSPTHLIKTRGQQATLRCSPISGHTSVYWYQQALGLGLQFLLWYDEGEERNRGNFPPRFSGRQFPNYSSELNVNALELEDSALYLCASSLFGMETQYFGPGTRLLVL.

The chain combines TRBV27 with TRBJ2-1, with D perhaps matching TRBD2 (6 bases). The CDR3 consists of 16 residues. The V gene lost 3 bases and the J gene lost 2 bases, with 14 bases spanning the gap. Germline lookup yields CDR1 MNHEY and CDR2 SMNVEV (reference sequence). The CDR3 DNA follows: TGTGCCAGCAGTTTCCCTCGACCGGGGGCCTACAATGAGCAGTTCTTC. Its translation: CASSFPRPGAYNEQFF.

J is TRBJ2-7 and V is TRBV7-9; D is possibly TRBD2 (6 bases). This CDR3 has 13 amino acids. Per the germline V gene, CDR1 is SEHNR and CDR2 is FQNEAQ (reference sequence). V lost 0 bases and J lost 3, with 6 bases in between. In DNA, the CDR3 is TGTGCCAGCAGCTTAGCGGGACTCTACGAGCAGTACTTC. Its protein product is CASSLAGLYEQYF.

CDR3 protein: CATLGRGGTELPTSTDTQYF. The CDR3 DNA is TGTGCCACCTTAGGACGAGGGGGGACAGAGTTACCAACTAGCACAGATACGCAGTATTTT. The chain carries TRBV27 and TRBJ2-3; D may be TRBD1 (7 bases). The germline V gene encodes CDR1 MNHEY and CDR2 SMNVEV (reference sequence). Trimming took off 10 bases at V and 0 bases at J, with 32 bases between the two ends. The CDR3 extends over 20 amino acids.

This clone was picked up one time. The rearrangement links TRBV18 to TRBJ2-1; tentatively, D is TRBD1 (6 bases). The germline CDR1 and CDR2 sequences are KGHSH and LQKENI. The CDR3 has 15 amino acids. The germline V and J ends were trimmed by 4 bases and 8 bases, with 18 bases remaining between them. The CDR3 region has the DNA TGTGCCAGCTCACTAAAGCAGGGGAACATTGATGAGCAGTTCTTC. The encoded protein is CASSLKQGNIDEQFF.

This clone was counted once. The chain combines TRBV4-3 with TRBJ1-3; possibly TRBD1 for D (6 bases). V was pared by 4 bases and J by 0 bases, with 10 bases between. This CDR3 comprises 15 residues. Germline CDR1 LGHNA, CDR2 YSLEER. The CDR3 DNA reads as TGCGCCAGCAGCCGGACAGAGTTCTCTGGAAACACCATATATTTT. Translating gives CASSRTEFSGNTIYF.

V is TRBV30 and J is TRBJ1-2, with 10 bases that match TRBD1. Germline assignment: CDR1 GTSNPN and CDR2 SVGIG (reference sequence). The CDR3 consists of 14 residues. V trimming: 0 bases; J trimming: 8 bases; junction bases outside the gene matches: 6. The CDR3 sequence: CAWSVDRGLGGYTF. CDR3 DNA: TGTGCCTGGAGTGTAGACAGGGGGCTGGGGGGCTACACCTTC.

The chain carries TRBV5-1 and TRBJ1-4; possible D gene TRBD1, 6 bases. Trimming removed 5 bases at V and 4 bases at J, with 9 bases between. The CDR3 length is 13 residues. Germline-derived CDR1 and CDR2 are SGHRS and YFSETQ. The CDR3 DNA sequence: TGCGCCAGCAGACCGGACAGTAATGAAAAACTGTTTTTT. Amino acid sequence: CASRPDSNEKLFF.

This rearrangement joins TRBV7-9 to TRBJ2-5; D gene unclear. The CDR3 contains 12 residues. CDR1 is SEHNR, CDR2 FQNEAQ, per germline (reference sequence). The V end lost 1 base, the J end lost 5 bases, and 5 bases lay between the germline ends. CDR3 region: CASSLGRETQYF. CDR3 sequence (DNA): TGTGCCAGCAGCTTAGGCCGGGAGACCCAGTACTTC.

This clone has more than one count but fewer than ten. The chain is built from TRBV5-1 and TRBJ1-2; 9 bases map to TRBD1. Trimming at V came to 3 bases and at J to 8 bases, leaving 11 bases not matched to a gene. The CDR3 runs to 15 residues. Germline loops: CDR1 SGHRS, CDR2 YFSETQ. The CDR3 protein is CASSSERDRAKGYTF. The CDR3 DNA follows: TGCGCCAGCAGCTCCGAACGGGACAGGGCGAAAGGCTACACCTTC.

The V and J genes are TRBV6-6 and TRBJ2-7; possibly TRBD1 for D (5 bases). The CDR3 length is 15 residues. CDR1 is MNHNY, CDR2 SVGAGI, per germline (reference sequence). Trimming pared 2 bases from V and 5 bases from J, leaving 16 bases between. CDR3 loop: CASSYGVGQNDEQYF. The CDR3 DNA sequence: TGTGCCAGCAGTTACGGTGTAGGACAAAACGACGAGCAGTACTTC.

J is TRBJ2-7 and V is TRBV18; 7 bases match TRBD1. Germline-derived CDR1 and CDR2 are KGHSH and LQKENI. The CDR3 has 12 residues. With V trimmed by 5 bases and J by 4 bases, 2 bases remained unmatched. This chain's CDR3 is CASSSQGYEQYF. The CDR3 DNA reads as TGTGCCAGCTCATCACAGGGGTACGAGCAGTACTTC.

The V gene is TRBV27, the J gene TRBJ1-5, with D possibly being TRBD1 (5 bases). Trimming removed 3 bases from V and 1 base from J, with 13 bases in between. Germline V lookup: CDR1 MNHEY, CDR2 SMNVEV (reference sequence). This CDR3 comprises 16 residues. This CDR3 reads CASSLGQGASNQPQHF. The CDR3 bases are TGTGCCAGCAGTTTGGGTCAGGGCGCAAGCAATCAGCCCCAGCATTTT.

The J gene is TRBJ1-1, the V gene TRBV30; 7 bases agree with TRBD1. The CDR3 loop spans 14 amino acids. The germline V gene has CDR1 GTSNPN and CDR2 SVGIG (reference sequence). V shed 4 bases, J shed 3 bases, and the junction held 8 bases outside the gene matches. The CDR3 sequence is CAWTSGTDYTEAFF. The CDR3 DNA follows: TGTGCCTGGACCTCCGGGACAGACTACACTGAAGCTTTCTTT.

The rearrangement joins TRBV6-1 to TRBJ2-7; 9 nucleotides align to TRBD2. The CDR3 loop spans 15 amino acids. Germline CDR1 reads MNHNS; CDR2 reads SASEGT. The V segment lost 6 bases and the J segment 4 bases; nucleotides outside the gene matches: 10. CDR3 coding DNA: TGTGCCAGCAGGGATCGAGGCAGCGGGGGGTACGAGCAGTACTTC. This translates into CASRDRGSGGYEQYF.